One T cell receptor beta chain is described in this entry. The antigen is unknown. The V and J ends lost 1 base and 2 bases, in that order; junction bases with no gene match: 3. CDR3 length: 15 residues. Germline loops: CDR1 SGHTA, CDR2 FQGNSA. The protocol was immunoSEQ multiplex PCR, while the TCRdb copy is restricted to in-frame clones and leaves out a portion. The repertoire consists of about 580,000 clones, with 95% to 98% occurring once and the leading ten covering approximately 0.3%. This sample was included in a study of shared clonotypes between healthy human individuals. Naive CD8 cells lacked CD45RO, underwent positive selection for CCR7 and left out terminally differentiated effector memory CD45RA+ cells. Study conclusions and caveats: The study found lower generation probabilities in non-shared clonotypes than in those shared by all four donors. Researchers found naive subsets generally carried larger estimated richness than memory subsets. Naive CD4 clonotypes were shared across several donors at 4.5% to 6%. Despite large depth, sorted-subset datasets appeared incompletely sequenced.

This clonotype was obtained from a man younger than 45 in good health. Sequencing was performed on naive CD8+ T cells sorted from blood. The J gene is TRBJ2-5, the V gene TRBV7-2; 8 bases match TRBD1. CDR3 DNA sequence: TGTGCCAGCAGCTTAGTGACAGGGGTTCAAGAGACCCAGTACTTC. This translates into CASSLVTGVQETQYF.